This T cell receptor beta chain was captured by sequencing in a study of blood T cell repertoires in COVID-19 (TCRdb year 2020). Looking at the study overall: Collaborator samples came from the United States, Italy and Spain and covered acute and convalescent phases of COVID-19. The samples were drawn from two sources: the first 160 participants of the ongoing ImmuneRACE study, and 1,200 or so subjects contributed by 6 global collaborators. Where available, HLA class I and class II types were obtained from metadata supplied by the sample provider rather than from assay-based typing. Deeply sampled blood TCRbeta repertoires from subjects exposed to, actively infected with, or recovered from COVID-19 were included in the dataset. The material from the prospective study consisted of cDNA or gDNA derived from T cells, B-cell-depleted T cells, or PBMCs. A freely available public database, intended as a resource for researchers studying the immune response to SARS-CoV-2, is where the repertoires were released. The sample metadata nearly always contained a de-identified subject ID, COVID-19 status, age in years and sex. On the study overall, not on this receptor specifically: How much clinical and demographic metadata was included differed by source and by participant, and the metadata was provided uncurated.

Each collaborating institution followed its own protocols to collect whole blood in K2EDTA tubes. For TCRbeta analysis, collaborators shipped samples as frozen whole blood, isolated PBMCs, or DNA extracted from either of those sample types. From a lookup of the germline V gene, CDR1 and CDR2 are SGHRS and YFSETQ. The germline V and J ends show losses of 4 bases and 4 bases respectively, and no gene match explains 12 bases of the junction. The CDR3 numbers 17 residues from cysteine through phenylalanine. Just the 51-base CDR3 DNA is kept, in frame starting at base 1. Concerning this clone: Which antigen it targets is not known. No much larger clone is present one base from it, and per-base qualities are unavailable.

TCRbeta CDR3 regions were amplified from genomic DNA by means of the immunoSEQ Assay, a bias-controlled multiplex PCR. As for the authors' bioinformatics: The number of nucleated cells in each sample was estimated by amplification of reference gene primers within the assay. To quantify the absolute abundance of each unique TCRbeta CDR3 rearrangement, sequence reads were collapsed and filtered. For each sample, productive Simpson clonality was calculated by taking the square root of Simpson's diversity index across productive rearrangements. What TCRdb holds here is the immuneACCESS table cut down to in-frame rearrangements. Part of the clones is not present; checked against another copy, under half of the missing clones reflect an unresolved V gene, and the others are unexplained. Clone size and V and J calls were adopted from that table, with D and trimming inferred from the DNA. The sample profile shows roughly 190,000 clones; roughly 80% of them were found once. The ten largest account for around 6.3% of the sample.

The TCR comes from a woman in her forties with acute or convalescent COVID-19. The chain couples TRBV5-1 to TRBJ1-4; the junction holds 8 bases that match TRBD1. Input material: peripheral blood. The CDR3 protein sequence reads: CASSLNPGTGHNEKLFF. The DNA sequence follows: TGCGCCAGCAGCCTGAATCCCGGGACAGGCCATAATGAAAAACTGTTTTTT.